This T cell receptor (beta chain) was identified in a study of shared T cell receptors in the human thymus. After removal of 3 bases from V and 2 bases from J, the junction contained 14 bases not matched to a gene. Germline V CDR1 and CDR2: SGHDT, YYEEEE. This CDR3 has 18 residues. This table comes from immunoSEQ multiplex PCR, and its TCRdb copy is limited to in-frame clones, with some not included. The sample has about 380,000 clones; roughly 94% are singletons. Sequences were obtained from thymocytes. The sequence was obtained from a human donor. This chain links TRBV5-6 with TRBJ2-3, with 8 positions matching TRBD2. In DNA form, the CDR3 reads TGTGCCAGCAGCTCGACTCGCGGGAGGACCCCAGACACAGATACGCAGTATTTT. This translates into CASSSTRGRTPDTDTQYF.